The next 4 T cell receptor beta chains were all read from a single sample in a study of CD8 T cells in ankylosing spondylitis. TCRdb fed the 5' RACE reads into MiXCR, producing one record per CDR3 protein. Of approximately 200,000 distinct CDR3 sequences in the sample, 10% to 15% were seen once. The sample comprised blood, either unsorted or a sorted T cell fraction (not recorded which). Receptors were obtained from a female donor with ankylosing spondylitis or in good health (not recorded which).

This clonotype was counted at least ten times. The chain links TRBV12-3 or TRBV12-4 to TRBJ2-7; a weak D match, TRBD1 (5 bases). The CDR3 is made up of 14 amino acids. V was cut by 1 base and J by 0 bases, with 7 bases left in between. The CDR3 is CASSLGTSSYEQYF. In DNA form, the CDR3 reads TGTGCCAGCAGTTTAGGGACATCCTCCTACGAGCAGTACTTC.

The sample holds many counts of this clonotype. This chain joins TRBV9 and TRBJ1-1; 7 bases line up with TRBD1. The CDR3 is made up of 14 amino acids. The germline gives CDR1 SGDLS, CDR2 YYNGEE. The trim removed 3 bases at V and 0 bases at J, leaving 2 bases unmatched. The CDR3, as DNA: TGTGCCAGCAGCGCGGGACAGATGAACACTGAAGCTTTCTTT. Protein product: CASSAGQMNTEAFF.

The genes are TRBV12-3 or TRBV12-4 and TRBJ2-3, with 8 bases aligning to TRBD1. Trimming at V came to 6 bases and at J to 2 bases, leaving 13 bases not matched to a gene. The CDR3 covers 17 residues. The CDR3 DNA is TGTGCCAGCAGCCGGGCCCAGGGGGCGGATTACACAGATACGCAGTATTTT. Protein product: CASSRAQGADYTDTQYF.

This clonotype has at least ten counts. The gene calls are TRBV4-2 and TRBJ1-2; D is unclear. CDR3 length: 15 residues. CDR1 and CDR2 from the germline V gene are LGHNA and YNFKEQ. Trimming took off 0 bases at V and 2 bases at J, with 10 bases between the two ends. CDR3 in amino acids: CASSQERTSNYGYTF. DNA of the CDR3: TGTGCCAGCAGCCAAGAGAGGACTTCAAACTATGGCTACACCTTC.